A single T cell receptor (beta chain) is shown here with its context. V lost 4 bases and J lost 3; bases outside the gene matches: 6. CDR3 length: 15 residues. Germline CDR1 is SGHRS and CDR2 is YFSETQ. The data were obtained in a study of blood T cell repertoires in COVID-19. About the study: Acute-phase and convalescent COVID-19 samples originated in the United States, Italy and Spain. T cells, B-cell-depleted T cells, or PBMCs provided the cDNA or gDNA that served as material.

Methods used by the authors: Researchers report that nucleated cell counts were estimated from reference gene primer amplification. Data came from immunoSEQ multiplex PCR; TCRdb stores just in-frame clones and leaves some out. V and J calls and clone size are those listed in that table; D and trimming were worked out from the DNA. The sample yields about 40,000 clones, 70% to 90% seen once. The gene calls are TRBV5-1 and TRBJ1-3; the match to TRBD1 covers 8 bases. This receptor was identified in a human donor in a cohort sampled during active COVID-19. The sequenced sample consisted of peripheral blood. CDR3 protein: CASSPGQGNGNTIYF. Written as DNA, the CDR3 is TGCGCCAGCAGCCCCGGACAGGGTAATGGAAACACCATATATTTT.